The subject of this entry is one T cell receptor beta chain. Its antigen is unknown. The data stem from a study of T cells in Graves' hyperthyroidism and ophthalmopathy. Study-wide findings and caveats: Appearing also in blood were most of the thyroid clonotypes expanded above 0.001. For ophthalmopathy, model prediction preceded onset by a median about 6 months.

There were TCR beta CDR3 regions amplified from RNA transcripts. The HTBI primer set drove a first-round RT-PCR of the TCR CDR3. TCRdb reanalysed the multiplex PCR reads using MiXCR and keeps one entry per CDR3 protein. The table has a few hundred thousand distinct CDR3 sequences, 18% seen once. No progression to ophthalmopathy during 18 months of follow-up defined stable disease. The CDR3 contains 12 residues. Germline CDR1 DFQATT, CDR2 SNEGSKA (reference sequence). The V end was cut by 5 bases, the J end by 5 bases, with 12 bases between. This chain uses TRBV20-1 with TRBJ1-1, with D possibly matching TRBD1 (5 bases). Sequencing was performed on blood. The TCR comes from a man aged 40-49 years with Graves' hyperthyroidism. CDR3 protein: CSAYRDHTEAFF. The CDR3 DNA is TGCAGTGCTTACCGGGACCATACTGAAGCTTTCTTT.